A selection of T cell receptor beta chains follows, all from one sample in a study of cytomegalovirus exposure and HLA in healthy donors. Method: immunoSEQ multiplex PCR; TCRdb's copy keeps in-frame clones and lacks some. The sample holds around 150,000 clones, roughly 72% seen once. Sample: PBMCs. The receptors originated from a man aged 40-49 years in good health and CMV-seronegative. Both conserved end residues are part of each CDR3. A D gene is named only where the DNA matches it firmly. Where a row states a size, it is once, few, many or the class of an expanded clone; other rows omit it.

size: .
V: TRBV21-1
J: TRBJ2-7
D: .
DNA: TGTGCCAGCAGCAAAGTATCACCGGGACTAGCGGGAGGAGAGCAGTACTTC
CDR3: CASSKVSPGLAGGEQYF

size: .
V: TRBV6-1
J: TRBJ1-2
D: .
DNA: TGTGCCAGCAGTGAAGTACGGGGGGGGCCGTATGGCTACACCTTC
CDR3: CASSEVRGGPYGYTF

size: .
V: TRBV6-6
J: TRBJ2-7
D: TRBD2
DNA: TGTGCCAGCAGTTCCCCGGGACTAGCGGCTTACGAGCAGTACTTC
CDR3: CASSSPGLAAYEQYF

size: .
V: TRBV6-5
J: TRBJ2-3
D: .
DNA: TGTGCCAGCCGTACGTTTGGAGGAGGGACAGATACGCAGTATTTT
CDR3: CASRTFGGGTDTQYF

size: .
V: TRBV28
J: TRBJ2-7
D: .
DNA: TGTGCCAGCACCGGGCGGGCTAGGAGCCTGTACGAGCAGTACTTC
CDR3: CASTGRARSLYEQYF

size: .
V: TRBV19
J: TRBJ1-3
D: .
DNA: TGTGCCAGTAGTAGGATCACAGCCTCTGGAAACACCATATATTTT
CDR3: CASSRITASGNTIYF

size: .
V: TRBV28
J: TRBJ1-5
D: TRBD1
DNA: TGTGCCAGCAGTTTAGGGGGACAGGGAGGAAATCAGCCCCAGCATTTT
CDR3: CASSLGGQGGNQPQHF

size: .
V: TRBV27
J: TRBJ2-7
D: TRBD1
DNA: TGTGCCAGCAGCAGCGGACAGGGCCTTTCCTACGAGCAGTACTTC
CDR3: CASSSGQGLSYEQYF

size: .
V: TRBV29-1
J: TRBJ2-7
D: TRBD2
DNA: TGCAGCGTTGAAACTGAGCGGGAGGGACACTACGAGCAGTACTTC
CDR3: CSVETEREGHYEQYF

size: once
V: TRBV19
J: TRBJ1-1
D: TRBD1
DNA: TGTGCCAGTAGTATAATACAGGGGACTAACACTGAAGCTTTCTTT
CDR3: CASSIIQGTNTEAFF

size: .
V: TRBV4-3
J: TRBJ1-1
D: .
DNA: TGCGCCAGCAGCCCGCAACGCGCAAACACTGAAGCTTTCTTT
CDR3: CASSPQRANTEAFF

size: .
V: TRBV2
J: TRBJ2-3
D: TRBD2
DNA: TGTGCCAGCAGTGCGGGCCAACCTAGCGGCCCTGGAGATACGCAGTATTTT
CDR3: CASSAGQPSGPGDTQYF

size: .
V: TRBV7-6
J: TRBJ2-5
D: .
DNA: TGTGCCAGCAGCTCCCAGGCAGGCCGGGAGACCCAGTACTTC
CDR3: CASSSQAGRETQYF

size: .
V: TRBV6-5
J: TRBJ2-7
D: TRBD2
DNA: TGTGCCAGCAGTCCTACTAGCGGGGGGGCCTACGAGCAGTACTTC
CDR3: CASSPTSGGAYEQYF

size: once
V: TRBV28
J: TRBJ1-2
D: .
DNA: TGTGCCAGCAGTTCAGGGGTCGGCTATGGCTACACCTTC
CDR3: CASSSGVGYGYTF

size: .
V: TRBV6-1
J: TRBJ2-7
D: .
DNA: TGTGCCAGCAGGTCCCCCGAGGGCTCCTACGAGCAGTACTTC
CDR3: CASRSPEGSYEQYF

size: .
V: TRBV2
J: TRBJ2-7
D: .
DNA: TGTGCCAGCAGTGAGGAGGGAGGATCCGGCGAGCAGTACTTC
CDR3: CASSEEGGSGEQYF

size: .
V: TRBV7-2
J: TRBJ2-7
D: .
DNA: TGTGCCAGCAGCCCTTCGGACAGCCGGGCCCCCTACGAGCAGTACTTC
CDR3: CASSPSDSRAPYEQYF

size: few
V: TRBV30
J: TRBJ1-5
D: .
DNA: TGTGCCTGGAGTGTAGAGTACAATCAGCCCCAGCATTTT
CDR3: CAWSVEYNQPQHF

size: .
V: TRBV10-1
J: TRBJ2-7
D: .
DNA: TGCGCCAGCAGTGAGTCGAGGATCTACGAGCAGTACTTC
CDR3: CASSESRIYEQYF

size: .
V: TRBV15
J: TRBJ2-1
D: TRBD1
DNA: TGTGCCACCAGCAAGACAGGGAAGGCCTACAATGAGCAGTTCTTC
CDR3: CATSKTGKAYNEQFF

size: once
V: TRBV7-3
J: TRBJ2-1
D: TRBD2
DNA: TGTGCCAGCAGCTTAAGGCTAGCGGGGGGGGATGAGCAGTTCTTC
CDR3: CASSLRLAGGDEQFF

size: .
V: TRBV5-1
J: TRBJ2-3
D: TRBD2
DNA: TGCGCCAGCAGCTTGGAACCTAGCGGGAGGAGCACAGATACGCAGTATTTT
CDR3: CASSLEPSGRSTDTQYF

size: few
V: TRBV5-1
J: TRBJ2-1
D: TRBD2
DNA: TGCGCCAGCAGCTTTACTCCGGGACTAGCGGCCAATGAGCAGTTCTTC
CDR3: CASSFTPGLAANEQFF

size: few
V: TRBV7-9
J: TRBJ2-5
D: TRBD2
DNA: TGTGCCATACGACTAGCGGGAGGTTCGAGGGAAGAGACCCAGTACTTC
CDR3: CAIRLAGGSREETQYF

size: .
V: TRBV19
J: TRBJ2-7
D: .
DNA: TGTGCCAGTTGCAAGGAACATCTCAACTACGAGCAGTACTTC
CDR3: CASCKEHLNYEQYF

size: .
V: TRBV27
J: TRBJ1-5
D: .
DNA: TGTGCCAGCAGTTTCCAGGGGCGCCAGCCCCAGCATTTT
CDR3: CASSFQGRQPQHF

size: .
V: TRBV9
J: TRBJ2-7
D: TRBD1
DNA: TGTGCCAGCAGCCCAACCCCGGACAGGGACGAGCAGTACTTC
CDR3: CASSPTPDRDEQYF

size: .
V: TRBV5-1
J: TRBJ1-2
D: .
DNA: TGCGCCAGCAGCAACCGGGACACAGTGAGCTATGGCTACACCTTC
CDR3: CASSNRDTVSYGYTF

size: .
V: TRBV2
J: TRBJ1-6
D: TRBD1
DNA: TGTGCCAGCCTAACTGTTACAGGGGCCCCAGATTATAATTCACCCCTCCACTTT
CDR3: CASLTVTGAPDYNSPLHF

size: .
V: TRBV10-1
J: TRBJ2-1
D: .
DNA: TGCGCCAGCAGGGCAGACTCCGCTCGGGGGGAGCAGTTCTTC
CDR3: CASRADSARGEQFF

size: .
V: TRBV4-1
J: TRBJ2-1
D: .
DNA: TGCGCCAGCAGCCAATGGGTTCGAGCGGGCCTTATCTACAATGAGCAGTTCTTC
CDR3: CASSQWVRAGLIYNEQFF

size: .
V: TRBV7-2
J: TRBJ2-5
D: TRBD1
DNA: TGTGCCAGCAGCTTAACGGCAGGGGGCCGAGAGACCCAGTACTTC
CDR3: CASSLTAGGRETQYF

size: .
V: TRBV6-5
J: TRBJ2-1
D: TRBD2
DNA: TGTGCCAGCAGTTACCGCCTAGCGGGAGGTGTTAATGAGCAGTTCTTC
CDR3: CASSYRLAGGVNEQFF

size: .
V: TRBV27
J: TRBJ2-7
D: TRBD2
DNA: TGTGCCAGCAGTTTATCACCTAGCGGCTACGAGCAGTACTTC
CDR3: CASSLSPSGYEQYF

size: .
V: TRBV29-1
J: TRBJ2-1
D: TRBD2
DNA: TGCAGCGTGGAACTAGCGGGACCTTACAATGAGCAGTTCTTC
CDR3: CSVELAGPYNEQFF

size: .
V: TRBV28
J: TRBJ2-7
D: .
DNA: TGTGCCAGCAGTTTCCGGGGGGCGCAAAACGAGCAGTACTTC
CDR3: CASSFRGAQNEQYF

size: .
V: TRBV4-2
J: TRBJ2-3
D: .
DNA: TGTGCCAGCAGCCAGACTAGTTCAGTTGGCACAGATACGCAGTATTTT
CDR3: CASSQTSSVGTDTQYF

size: .
V: TRBV6-5
J: TRBJ1-5
D: .
DNA: TGTGCCAGCAGTTACTCGCCGGACACCAATCAGCCCCAGCATTTT
CDR3: CASSYSPDTNQPQHF

size: .
V: TRBV5-1
J: TRBJ2-5
D: .
DNA: TGCGCCAGCAGCCTCCGGGACACTGAAGAGACCCAGTACTTC
CDR3: CASSLRDTEETQYF

size: .
V: TRBV9
J: TRBJ2-1
D: TRBD1
DNA: TGTGCCAGCAGCGTATCCCCCCCCGAGTGGGACAGCACCTACAATGAGCAGTTCTTC
CDR3: CASSVSPPEWDSTYNEQFF

size: .
V: TRBV4-1
J: TRBJ2-1
D: .
DNA: TGCGCCAGCAGCCGCCCGGGATCCAAGAACTACAATGAGCAGTTCTTC
CDR3: CASSRPGSKNYNEQFF

size: .
V: TRBV30
J: TRBJ2-1
D: TRBD2
DNA: TGTGCCTGGAGCCGCGAGACTAGCGTCGGCCATGAGCAGTTCTTC
CDR3: CAWSRETSVGHEQFF

size: few
V: TRBV27
J: TRBJ2-7
D: .
DNA: TGTGCCAGCAAGCGGCAGGGGTACTCCTACGAGCAGTACTTC
CDR3: CASKRQGYSYEQYF

size: .
V: TRBV19
J: TRBJ2-3
D: TRBD1
DNA: TGTGCCAGTAGTGTTACAGGGGGCAGAGATACGCAGTATTTT
CDR3: CASSVTGGRDTQYF

size: .
V: TRBV28
J: TRBJ1-2
D: .
DNA: TGTGCCAGCGCAGGGGACCCGGACAGCCAAACTAACTATGGCTACACCTTC
CDR3: CASAGDPDSQTNYGYTF

size: .
V: TRBV5-4
J: TRBJ2-7
D: TRBD2
DNA: TGTGCCAGCAGCCAGCGGGGGGCCGGGGATTACGAGCAGTACTTC
CDR3: CASSQRGAGDYEQYF

size: .
V: TRBV19
J: TRBJ2-2
D: .
DNA: TGTGCCAGTAGTACGGGGTACACCGGGGAGCTGTTTTTT
CDR3: CASSTGYTGELFF

size: medium-sized
V: TRBV6-4
J: TRBJ2-2
D: .
DNA: TGTGCCAGCAGTGATTCCTACGGGAACACCGGGGAGCTGTTTTTT
CDR3: CASSDSYGNTGELFF

size: .
V: TRBV19
J: TRBJ2-3
D: TRBD2
DNA: TGTGCCAGTAGCCGCGGGAGGGCCCCAGATACGCAGTATTTT
CDR3: CASSRGRAPDTQYF

size: .
V: TRBV29-1
J: TRBJ2-3
D: .
DNA: TGCAGCGTTGAAGATCGACAGGTGGCAGATACGCAGTATTTT
CDR3: CSVEDRQVADTQYF

size: .
V: TRBV13
J: TRBJ2-5
D: .
DNA: TGTGCCAGCAGCTTAGAACAGGCGGAGACCCAGTACTTC
CDR3: CASSLEQAETQYF

size: few
V: TRBV11-3
J: TRBJ2-5
D: .
DNA: TGTGCCAGCAGCTTAGGACTTGGGGAGACCCAGTACTTC
CDR3: CASSLGLGETQYF

size: .
V: TRBV14
J: TRBJ2-3
D: .
DNA: TGTGCCAGCAGCCAAGATTTAGCCAGACGGACAGATACGCAGTATTTT
CDR3: CASSQDLARRTDTQYF